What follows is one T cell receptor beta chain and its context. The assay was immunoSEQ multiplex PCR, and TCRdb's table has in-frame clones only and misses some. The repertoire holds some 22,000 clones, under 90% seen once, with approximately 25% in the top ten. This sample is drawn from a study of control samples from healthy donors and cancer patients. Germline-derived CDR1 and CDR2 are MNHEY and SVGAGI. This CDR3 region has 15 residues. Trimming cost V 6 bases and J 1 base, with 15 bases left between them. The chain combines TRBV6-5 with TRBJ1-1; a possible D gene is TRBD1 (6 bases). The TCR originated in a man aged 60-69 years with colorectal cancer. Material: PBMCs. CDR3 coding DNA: TGTGCCAGCAGACACCCCCCGGGGGCGAACACTGAAGCTTTCTTT. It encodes CASRHPPGANTEAFF.